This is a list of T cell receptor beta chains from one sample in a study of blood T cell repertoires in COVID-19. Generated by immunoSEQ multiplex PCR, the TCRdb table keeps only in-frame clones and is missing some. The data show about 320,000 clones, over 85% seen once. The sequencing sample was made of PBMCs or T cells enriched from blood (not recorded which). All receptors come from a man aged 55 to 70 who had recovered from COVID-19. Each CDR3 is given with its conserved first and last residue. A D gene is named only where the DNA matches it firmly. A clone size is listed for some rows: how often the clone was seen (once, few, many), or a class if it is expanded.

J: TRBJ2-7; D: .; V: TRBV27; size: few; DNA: TGTGCCAGCAGTATCCTAGGAGGTCCCTACGAGCAGTACTTC; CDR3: CASSILGGPYEQYF
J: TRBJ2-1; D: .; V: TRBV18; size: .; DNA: TGTGCCAGCTCACCGCAAATAAGGACAGCCGACGGCGGGTACAATGAGCAGTTCTTC; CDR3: CASSPQIRTADGGYNEQFF
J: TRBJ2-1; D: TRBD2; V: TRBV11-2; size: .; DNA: TGTGCCAGCCGTACTAGCGGGGGACACTACAATGAGCAGTTCTTC; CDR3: CASRTSGGHYNEQFF
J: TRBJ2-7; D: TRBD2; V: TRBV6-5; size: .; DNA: TGTGCCAGCAGAAGGGAACGACTAGCGGTTTACGAGCAGTACTTC; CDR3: CASRRERLAVYEQYF
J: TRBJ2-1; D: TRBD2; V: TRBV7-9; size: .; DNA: TGTGCCAGCAGCTTAGGCACTAGCGGGGGGGCCGGCAATGAGCAGTTCTTC; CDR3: CASSLGTSGGAGNEQFF
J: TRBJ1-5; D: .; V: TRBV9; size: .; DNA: TGTGCCAGCAGCGCCGGGGGTCAGCCCCAGCATTTT; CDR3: CASSAGGQPQHF
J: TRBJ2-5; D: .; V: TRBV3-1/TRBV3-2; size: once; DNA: TGTGCCAGCAGCCAAGACCTACGACAATCCGGGACCCAGTACTTC; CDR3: CASSQDLRQSGTQYF
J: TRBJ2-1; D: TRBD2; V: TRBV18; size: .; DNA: TGTGCCAGCTCGTACTCACAGGGGACTAGCCTCAATGAGCAGTTCTTC; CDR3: CASSYSQGTSLNEQFF
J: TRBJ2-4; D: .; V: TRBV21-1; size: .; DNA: TGTGCCAGCAGCAAATTAGGGACTAGCGTCTCCATTATAGCCAAAAACATTCAGTACTTC; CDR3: CASSKLGTSVSIIAKNIQYF
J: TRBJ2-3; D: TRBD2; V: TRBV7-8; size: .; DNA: TGTGCCAGCAGCTCCGACGGACTAGCGGGCACAGATACGCAGTATTTT; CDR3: CASSSDGLAGTDTQYF
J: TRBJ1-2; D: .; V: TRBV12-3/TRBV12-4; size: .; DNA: TGTGCCAGCAGTTTAGAGAAGGGGCGAGGCTACACCTTC; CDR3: CASSLEKGRGYTF
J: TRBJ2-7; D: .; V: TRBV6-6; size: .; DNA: TGTGCCAGCAGTCCAACAGCCTACGAGCAGTACTTC; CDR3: CASSPTAYEQYF
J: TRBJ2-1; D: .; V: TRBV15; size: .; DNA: TGTGCCACCAGCAGAGGAGGGATCTCCTACAATGAGCAGTTCTTC; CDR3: CATSRGGISYNEQFF
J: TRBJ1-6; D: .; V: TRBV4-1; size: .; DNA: TGCGCCAGCAGCCAAGGGGGCCTCCGGAATTCACCCCTCCACTTT; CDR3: CASSQGGLRNSPLHF
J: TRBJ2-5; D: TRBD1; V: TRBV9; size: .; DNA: TGTGCCAGCAGCGTAGAGACAGGGACAGAGACCCAGTACTTC; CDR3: CASSVETGTETQYF
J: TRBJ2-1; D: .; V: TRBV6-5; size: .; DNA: TGTGCCAGCAGCATTGCCCTAGCTTCCTACAATGAGCAGTTCTTC; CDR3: CASSIALASYNEQFF
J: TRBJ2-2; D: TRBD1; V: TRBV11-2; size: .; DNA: TGTGCCAGCAGGCGGCCGGGACAGGGCGTTACCGGGGAGCTGTTTTTT; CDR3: CASRRPGQGVTGELFF
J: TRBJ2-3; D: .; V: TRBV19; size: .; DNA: TGTGCCAGTAGTTCGGGTGGACAGAACACAGATACGCAGTATTTT; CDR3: CASSSGGQNTDTQYF
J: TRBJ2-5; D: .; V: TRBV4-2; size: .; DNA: TGTGCCAGCAGCCAAGATTTGGCCAGGGTGAGGCCCCAGTACTTC; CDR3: CASSQDLARVRPQYF
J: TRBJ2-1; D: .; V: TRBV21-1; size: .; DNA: TGTGCCAGCAGCAGACTAGCCTACAATGAGCAGTTCTTC; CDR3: CASSRLAYNEQFF
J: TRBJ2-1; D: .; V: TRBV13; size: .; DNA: TGTGCCAGCAGCGCCCTAGCTCCAAGCTCCTACAATGAGCAGTTCTTC; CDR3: CASSALAPSSYNEQFF
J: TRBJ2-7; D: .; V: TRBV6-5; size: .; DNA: TGTGCCAGCAGTTCGAGACAGAGAAACTACGAGCAGTACTTC; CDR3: CASSSRQRNYEQYF
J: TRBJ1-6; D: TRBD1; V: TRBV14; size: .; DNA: TGTGCCAGCAGCCTCCAGGGGGCGATTTCACCCCTCCACTTT; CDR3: CASSLQGAISPLHF
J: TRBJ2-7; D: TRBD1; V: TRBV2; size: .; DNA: TGTGCCAGCAGTACACAGGGGAACTACGAGCAGTACTTC; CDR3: CASSTQGNYEQYF
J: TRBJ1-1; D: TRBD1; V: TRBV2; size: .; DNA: TGTGCCAGCGAACAGGGGGTTACTGAAGCTTTCTTT; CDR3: CASEQGVTEAFF
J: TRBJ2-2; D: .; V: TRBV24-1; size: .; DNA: TGTGCCACCGCCGCGGGCCGCACCGGGGAGCTGTTTTTT; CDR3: CATAAGRTGELFF
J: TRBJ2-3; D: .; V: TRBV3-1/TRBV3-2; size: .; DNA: TGTGCCAGCAGCCGAGATATTAGTGTGGATACGCAGTATTTT; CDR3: CASSRDISVDTQYF
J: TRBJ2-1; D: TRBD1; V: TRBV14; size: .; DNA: TGTGCCAGCAGCCAAGCTAGACAGGGTAGATTTGATGAGCAGTTCTTC; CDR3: CASSQARQGRFDEQFF
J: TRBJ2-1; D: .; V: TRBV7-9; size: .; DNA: TGTGCCAGCAGCCTGGGAGGGGGAAATGAGCAGTTCTTC; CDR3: CASSLGGGNEQFF
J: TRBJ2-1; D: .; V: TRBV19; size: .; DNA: TGTGCCAGTAGCCAAGTGCCAGGCAATGAGCAGTTCTTC; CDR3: CASSQVPGNEQFF
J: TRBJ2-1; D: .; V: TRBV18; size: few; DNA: TGTGCCAGCTCACCTACCGGAGGCGTAGAGTCCGCAAATGAGCAGTTCTTC; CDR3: CASSPTGGVESANEQFF
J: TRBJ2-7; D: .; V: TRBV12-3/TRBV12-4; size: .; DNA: TGTGCCAGCAGCGTGGACAGTCCCTACGAGCAGTACTTC; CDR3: CASSVDSPYEQYF
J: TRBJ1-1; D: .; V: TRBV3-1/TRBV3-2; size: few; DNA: TGTGCCAGCAGCCAAGAGGGGGGAGGCACTGAAGCTTTCTTT; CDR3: CASSQEGGGTEAFF
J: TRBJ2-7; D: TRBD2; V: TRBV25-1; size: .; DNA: TGTGCCAGCAGTGATGGTTCCCGGGGGGGTTACGAGCAGTACTTC; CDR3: CASSDGSRGGYEQYF
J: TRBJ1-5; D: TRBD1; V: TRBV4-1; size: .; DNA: TGCGCCAGCAGCCAATCTACGACAGGGTGGAGCGGTCAGCCCCAGCATTTT; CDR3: CASSQSTTGWSGQPQHF
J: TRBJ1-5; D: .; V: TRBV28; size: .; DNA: TGTGCCGGTAAAACGGTACGGGGGAGCAATCAGCCCCAGCATTTT; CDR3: CAGKTVRGSNQPQHF
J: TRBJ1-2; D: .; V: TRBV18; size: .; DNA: TGTGCCAGCTCACCCCCGAGCACCGGCGGGGCCTATGGCTACACCTTC; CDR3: CASSPPSTGGAYGYTF
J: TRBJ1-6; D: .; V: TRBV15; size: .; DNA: TGTGCCACCAGCAGAGCAAAAACCCGGACAGAATATTCACCCCTCCACTTT; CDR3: CATSRAKTRTEYSPLHF
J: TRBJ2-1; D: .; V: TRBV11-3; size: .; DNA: TGTGCCAGCAGCTTAGGAAATCGACAGGAGCAGTTCTTC; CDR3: CASSLGNRQEQFF
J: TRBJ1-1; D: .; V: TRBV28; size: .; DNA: TGTGCCAGCAGTCCTACAGGAGTCATTGAAGCTTTCTTT; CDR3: CASSPTGVIEAFF
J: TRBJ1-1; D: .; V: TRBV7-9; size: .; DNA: TGTGCCAGCAGCGCCCTTGGAGGGAACACTGAAGCTTTCTTT; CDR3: CASSALGGNTEAFF
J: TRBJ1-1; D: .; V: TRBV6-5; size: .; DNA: TGTGCCAGCAGTCGAACTATACTTTTCTCTGAAGCTTTCTTT; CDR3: CASSRTILFSEAFF
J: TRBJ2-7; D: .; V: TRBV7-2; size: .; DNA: TGTGCCAGCAGCTTAGGCGGCTTCCTGTCCTACGAGCAGTACTTC; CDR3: CASSLGGFLSYEQYF
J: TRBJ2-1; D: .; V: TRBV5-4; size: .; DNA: TGTGCCAGCAGCTTGGGGAGCGGAAGCTCCTACAATGAGCAGTTCTTC; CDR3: CASSLGSGSSYNEQFF
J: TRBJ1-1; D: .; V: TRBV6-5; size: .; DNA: TGTGCCAGCAGTTACCGGGTGAACACTGAAGCTTTCTTT; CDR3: CASSYRVNTEAFF
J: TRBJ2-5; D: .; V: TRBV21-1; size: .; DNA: TGTGCCAGCAGCCTTGAACTATCACAGGGAGCTGATCAAGAGACCCAGTACTTC; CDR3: CASSLELSQGADQETQYF
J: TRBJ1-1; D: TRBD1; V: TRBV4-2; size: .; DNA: TGTGCCAGCAGCCAAAAACAGGGGGCGCTGGACACTGAAGCTTTCTTT; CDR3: CASSQKQGALDTEAFF
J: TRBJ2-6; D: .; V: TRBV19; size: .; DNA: TGTGCCAGTAGGTCACAATCGGGGTTTGGGGCCAACGTCCTGACTTTC; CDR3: CASRSQSGFGANVLTF
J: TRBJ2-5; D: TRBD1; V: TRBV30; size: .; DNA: TGTGCCTGGAGTCGGGACAGCCCTAAGACCCAGTACTTC; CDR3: CAWSRDSPKTQYF
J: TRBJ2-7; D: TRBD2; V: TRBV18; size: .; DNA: TGTGCCAGCTCACGAGGAGCGGGGCGTGAGCCCTACGAGCAGTACTTC; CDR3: CASSRGAGREPYEQYF
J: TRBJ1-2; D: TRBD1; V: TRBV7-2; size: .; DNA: TGTGCCAGCAGCTATGGACAGGGTTTGAACTATGGCTACACCTTC; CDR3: CASSYGQGLNYGYTF
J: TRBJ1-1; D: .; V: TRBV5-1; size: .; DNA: TGCGCCAGCAGCTTGGGGGCAGCGAACACTGAAGCTTTCTTT; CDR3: CASSLGAANTEAFF
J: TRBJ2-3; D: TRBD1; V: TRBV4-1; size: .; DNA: TGCGCCAGCAGTCCGGGACAGGGTAAAGATACGCAGTATTTT; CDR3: CASSPGQGKDTQYF
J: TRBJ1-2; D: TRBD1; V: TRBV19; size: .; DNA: TGTGCCAGTAGTAGGGACAGGACGAGTTATGGCTACACCTTC; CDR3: CASSRDRTSYGYTF
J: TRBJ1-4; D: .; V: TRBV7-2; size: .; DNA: TGTGCCAGCAGCCCAGACGGAGCAACTAATGAAAAACTGTTTTTT; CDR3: CASSPDGATNEKLFF
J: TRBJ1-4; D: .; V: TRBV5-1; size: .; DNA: TGCGCCAGCAGCTTTAACAGGGACGGAAAACTGTTTTTT; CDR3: CASSFNRDGKLFF
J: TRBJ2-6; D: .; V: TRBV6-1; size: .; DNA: TGTGCCAGCAGTGAAGCCGACCGTACTAGCTCTGGGGCCAACGTCCTGACTTTC; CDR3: CASSEADRTSSGANVLTF